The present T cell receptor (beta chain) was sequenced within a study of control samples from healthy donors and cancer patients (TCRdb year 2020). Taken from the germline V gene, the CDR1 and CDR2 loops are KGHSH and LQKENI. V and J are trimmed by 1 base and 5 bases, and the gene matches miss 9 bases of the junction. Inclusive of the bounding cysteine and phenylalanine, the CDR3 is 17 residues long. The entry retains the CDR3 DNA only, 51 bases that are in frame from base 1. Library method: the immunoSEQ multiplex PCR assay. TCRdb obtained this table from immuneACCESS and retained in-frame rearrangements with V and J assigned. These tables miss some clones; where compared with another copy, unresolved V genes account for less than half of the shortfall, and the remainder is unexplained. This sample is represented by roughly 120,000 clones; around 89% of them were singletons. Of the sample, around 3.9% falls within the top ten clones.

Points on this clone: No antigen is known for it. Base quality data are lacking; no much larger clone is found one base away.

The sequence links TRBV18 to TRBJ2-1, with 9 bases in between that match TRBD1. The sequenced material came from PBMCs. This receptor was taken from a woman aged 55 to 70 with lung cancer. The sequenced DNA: TGTGCCAGCTCACCACAGTCTTTGACAGGGGGTGACAATGAGCAGTTCTTC. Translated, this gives CASSPQSLTGGDNEQFF.